This T cell receptor (beta chain) is from a study of post-analysis software for immune sequencing data. About this clonotype: Its cognate antigen is unknown.

This CDR3 has 15 amino acids. V was clipped by 7 bases and J by 4 bases, with 18 bases between them. Prepared TCR beta cDNA libraries contained unique molecular identifiers. With about 0.95 to 11 million T cells as the source, approximately 500,000 cDNA molecules resulted. TCRdb re-derived calls from the PCR reads in MiXCR, one entry per CDR3 protein. The sample holds some 500,000 distinct CDR3 sequences, under 55% seen once. Findings and caveats of the study: Elevated frequency relative to controls characterized roughly five TRBV segments in patients, TRBV5-6, TRBV5-1 and TRBV20-1 among them. Multiple sclerosis was associated with a significant reduction in normalized Chao1 diversity relative to controls.

The sequence was obtained from a girl aged 5 to 17 with multiple sclerosis. The sequenced material came from blood. V usage is TRBV12-3 or TRBV12-4 and J usage is TRBJ2-3, with a weak D call TRBD1 (6 bases). In nucleotides, the CDR3 is TGTGCCAGCACCTCAAACGGACAGAGCGCAGATACGCAGTATTTT. This translates into CASTSNGQSADTQYF.